This TCR beta chain was found in a study of blood T cell repertoires in COVID-19. Study information: PBMCs, B-cell-depleted T cells, or T cells were the source of the cDNA or gDNA that made up the material.

Here immunoSEQ multiplex PCR was the method, and the copy in TCRdb shows in-frame clones only, minus some. Seen here are roughly 340,000 clones, about 90% observed once, and the top ten hold less than 3.5%. The CDR3 is 16 amino acids. CDR1 and CDR2 (germline): MGHDK, SYGVNS. V was pared by 5 bases and J by 1 base, with 6 bases of the junction left unmatched. This sequence was found in a woman aged 18-29 years who had recovered from COVID-19. The sample taken for sequencing was peripheral blood. V is TRBV25-1 and J is TRBJ2-1, with TRBD2 identical over 9 bases. CDR3 nucleotides: TGTGCCAGCAGTCCTCCGGGACTAGCTTCCTACAATGAGCAGTTCTTC. Amino acid sequence: CASSPPGLASYNEQFF.